A selection of T cell receptor beta chains follows, all from one sample in a study of Ad26.COV2.S vaccination and SARS-CoV-2 variants. Clones were sequenced by immunoSEQ multiplex PCR, and TCRdb holds only the in-frame ones, with some missing. The table includes more than 400,000 clones, about nine tenths detected once. Sequenced material: peripheral blood, taken in a trial of Ad26.COV2.S vaccine versus placebo. The origin of the receptors is a person between 18 and 65 years old who received the Ad26.COV2.S COVID-19 vaccine or a placebo. Each CDR3 is given with its conserved first and last residue. The D gene is left open where the match is weak. The size of a clone is reported for some rows only, either as once, few or many, or as a class for expanded clones.

v_call	j_call	d_call	clone_size	cdr3_nt	cdr3_aa
TRBV28	TRBJ1-5	NA	NA	TGTGCCAGCAACCGGGGTATAAGCAATCAGCCCCAGCATTTT	CASNRGISNQPQHF
TRBV1	TRBJ2-2	NA	NA	TGCACCAGCAGCCAGCCTCAGCGGGGGGCGCGAGACACCGGGGAGCTGTTTTTT	CTSSQPQRGARDTGELFF
TRBV10-3	TRBJ1-2	NA	once	TGTGCCATCGGCGGACAATCTAACTATGGCTACACCTTC	CAIGGQSNYGYTF
TRBV28	TRBJ1-3	NA	NA	TGTGCCAGCGGCGCAGCCGGAAACACCATATATTTT	CASGAAGNTIYF
TRBV5-1	TRBJ1-5	TRBD1	NA	TGCGCCAGCAGCTTGGGGGACAGGGATAGCAATCAGCCCCAGCATTTT	CASSLGDRDSNQPQHF
TRBV25-1	TRBJ2-2	TRBD1	NA	TGTGCCAGCAAAGACAGGGTTTTCGGGGAGCTGTTTTTT	CASKDRVFGELFF
TRBV29-1	TRBJ2-2	NA	NA	TGCAGCGTTGAATTGCCCAACACCGGGGAGCTGTTTTTT	CSVELPNTGELFF
TRBV7-2	TRBJ2-3	NA	NA	TGTGCCAGCAGCTTACGGCCAGGGACCGCAGATACGCAGTATTTT	CASSLRPGTADTQYF
TRBV7-2	TRBJ1-1	NA	NA	TGTGCCAGCAGCTTAGTTCCGGGGGCAGGCACTGAAGCTTTCTTT	CASSLVPGAGTEAFF
TRBV5-1	TRBJ2-1	TRBD2	NA	TGCGCCAGCAGCTTGGCCTCGGCTAAAGAGCGGGGGAAAAAGGAGCAGTTCTTC	CASSLASAKERGKKEQFF
TRBV7-9	TRBJ2-7	TRBD1	few	TGTGCCAGCAGCTTAGTGGGACAGGGGCCGGGCGAGCAGTACTTC	CASSLVGQGPGEQYF
TRBV5-4	TRBJ2-1	TRBD2	NA	TGTGCCAGCAGAGATAGCGGGGGAGCCTACAATGAGCAGTTCTTC	CASRDSGGAYNEQFF
TRBV27	TRBJ2-3	TRBD2	NA	TGTGCCAGCAGTTTACGGACTAGCATAGGGCCCCGGGATACGCAGTATTTT	CASSLRTSIGPRDTQYF
TRBV19	TRBJ2-5	TRBD2	NA	TGTGCCAGTAGTCAAACTAGCGGGGGGTTCGCATGGGAGACCCAGTACTTC	CASSQTSGGFAWETQYF
TRBV4-3	TRBJ1-2	TRBD1	NA	TGCGCCAGCAGCCGCCGGGACAGGGGGATAAACTATGGCTACACCTTC	CASSRRDRGINYGYTF
TRBV6-5	TRBJ2-7	TRBD1	once	TGTGCCAGCAGCCCCACGGACAGGGTCGTCTACGAGCAGTACTTC	CASSPTDRVVYEQYF
TRBV19	TRBJ1-5	NA	NA	TGTGCCAGTAGTATGTTCCGGGACGGTAATCAGCCCCAGCATTTT	CASSMFRDGNQPQHF
TRBV6-4	TRBJ2-3	NA	once	TGTGCCAGCAGTATGGGGGGGGGCCCAGATACGCAGTATTTT	CASSMGGGPDTQYF
TRBV10-2	TRBJ2-5	NA	NA	TGCGCCAGCAGTGCCCATGGGGGGGCCGGGGAGACCCAGTACTTC	CASSAHGGAGETQYF
TRBV5-4	TRBJ2-1	NA	NA	TGTGCCAGCAGCCGCTCAGCGGATCCCTACAATGAGCAGTTCTTC	CASSRSADPYNEQFF
TRBV4-1	TRBJ2-1	NA	NA	TGCGCCAGCAGCCAGGACCTTAGGGATGAGCAGTTCTTC	CASSQDLRDEQFF
TRBV28	TRBJ2-7	TRBD2	NA	TGTGCCAGCAGGGGGACTAGCGACCCTTTCGAGCAGTACTTC	CASRGTSDPFEQYF
TRBV28	TRBJ1-4	NA	NA	TGTGCCAGCAGGACTGGGACCGCTGGGGGTGAAAAACTGTTTTTT	CASRTGTAGGEKLFF
TRBV7-8	TRBJ1-2	TRBD1	once	TGTGCCAGCAGCTTCCGGGACAGCTATGGCTACACCTTC	CASSFRDSYGYTF
TRBV9	TRBJ2-2	TRBD1	NA	TGTGCCAGCAGTGACAGGGGGCATACCGGGGAGCTGTTTTTT	CASSDRGHTGELFF
TRBV20-1	TRBJ1-1	NA	once	TGCAGTGCCCGAAAGGGAGGGAAGGCTTTCTTT	CSARKGGKAFF
TRBV28	TRBJ1-4	NA	NA	TGTGCCAGCAGTTTAAGAGTCAGAATTAATGAAAAACTGTTTTTT	CASSLRVRINEKLFF
TRBV10-3	TRBJ2-5	NA	NA	TGTGCCACCACCGATCCGACAGGCCCGGGTGGAGAGACCCAGTACTTC	CATTDPTGPGGETQYF
TRBV28	TRBJ2-1	NA	NA	TGTGCCAGCAGTTTGGGCCTATCCTCCTACAATGAGCAGTTCTTC	CASSLGLSSYNEQFF
TRBV7-2	TRBJ2-4	NA	NA	TGTGCCAGCAGCTTAAGGAGTCGCAGCCAGGAGGCCAAAAACATTCAGTACTTC	CASSLRSRSQEAKNIQYF
TRBV11-2	TRBJ2-3	NA	NA	TGTGCCAGCAGCTTAGAAGGGCGAAGTCGCCTGGATACGCAGTATTTT	CASSLEGRSRLDTQYF
TRBV3-1/TRBV3-2	TRBJ1-6	NA	NA	TGTGCCAGCTCCTCCCAATGGGGTCCGATGATTAATTCACCCCTCCACTTT	CASSSQWGPMINSPLHF
TRBV27	TRBJ2-7	NA	NA	TGTGCCAGCAGTTCCTCGGTCGGCTACGAGCAGTACTTC	CASSSSVGYEQYF
TRBV5-1	TRBJ1-5	NA	NA	TGCGCCAGCAGCTTGGTAGGAGGGAGCAATCAGCCCCAGCATTTT	CASSLVGGSNQPQHF
TRBV9	TRBJ1-1	NA	NA	TGTGCCAGCAGCGTAGATATGAACACTGAAGCTTTCTTT	CASSVDMNTEAFF
TRBV19	TRBJ2-7	NA	NA	TGTGCCAGTAGTTCCGGGGCCCTGGGCGAGCAGTACTTC	CASSSGALGEQYF
TRBV28	TRBJ1-1	TRBD1	once	TGTGCCAGCACTAGGGGGCTGGTGGGGAACACTGAAGCTTTCTTT	CASTRGLVGNTEAFF
TRBV29-1	TRBJ2-7	NA	once	TGCAGCGTTGAAGATCTGGGCGGCTACGAGCAGTACTTC	CSVEDLGGYEQYF
TRBV3-1/TRBV3-2	TRBJ2-5	NA	once	TGTGCCAGCAGGGCAGGCGGGGAAGAGACCCAGTACTTC	CASRAGGEETQYF
TRBV10-3	TRBJ1-2	NA	NA	TGTGCCATCAGTGAGGCCCCGAATGACGGCTACACCTTC	CAISEAPNDGYTF
TRBV19	TRBJ1-1	NA	once	TGTGCCAGTAGTACGCCTCCGGACTCCTACTGGGGTGAAGCTTTCTTT	CASSTPPDSYWGEAFF
TRBV15	TRBJ2-5	NA	NA	TGTGCCACCAGCCTGCGCCTAGGGGCGAGGGAGACCCAGTACTTC	CATSLRLGARETQYF
TRBV6-6	TRBJ1-3	TRBD1	many	TGTGCCAGCAGTGGGACAGCTAGTCTAGGATCCACCATATATTTT	CASSGTASLGSTIYF